The 19 T cell receptor beta chains presented below share a single source sample, sequenced in a study of long-term antiretroviral therapy in people with HIV. The assay, immunoSEQ v3.0, was run at survey level. TCRdb's copy holds only in-frame clones and misses some; the assay was immunoSEQ multiplex PCR. The sample contains 35,000 to 45,000 clones, under 85% of which appear only once. The specimen was unsorted PBMCs, collected 1 year after starting antiretroviral therapy. The receptors were gathered from a man younger than 35 with HIV.

CDR3 coding DNA: TGTGCCAGCAGTGATGGGGGGGCGATATTGGACTATGGCTACACCTTC. This gives the protein CASSDGGAILDYGYTF. This sequence joins TRBV2 and TRBJ1-2, with D possibly TRBD1 on 6 matching bases. This CDR3 spans 16 amino acids. Germline V gene lookup returns CDR1 SNHLY and CDR2 FYNNEI. Trimming removed 3 bases from V and 3 bases from J, with 17 bases in between.

V usage is TRBV28 and J usage is TRBJ2-1; no reliable D call. The CDR3 spans 15 residues. Germline CDR1 reads MDHEN; CDR2 reads SYDVKM. The germline V and J ends were trimmed by 6 bases and 5 bases, with 17 bases remaining between them. The CDR3: CASSLIWTGDNEQFF. For the CDR3, the DNA is TGTGCCAGCAGCCTTATCTGGACGGGTGACAATGAGCAGTTCTTC. The full variable domain, its missing parts supplied by reference TRBV28 and TRBJ2-1, is DVKVTQSSRYLVKRTGEKVFLECVQDMDHENMFWYRQDPGLGLRLIYFSYDVKMKEKGDIPEGYSVSREKKERFSLILESASTNQTSMYLCASSLIWTGDNEQFFGPGTRLTVL.

The chain uses TRBV5-1 and TRBJ2-5, with D tentatively TRBD1 (6 bases). This CDR3 contains 16 residues. The V gene lost 2 bases and the J gene lost 0 bases, with 14 bases spanning the gap. Germline assignment: CDR1 SGHRS and CDR2 YFSETQ. The CDR3 sequence: CASSFPRDTNQETQYF. The CDR3, as DNA: TGCGCCAGCAGCTTTCCCCGGGACACCAACCAAGAGACCCAGTACTTC.

The chain employs TRBV7-6 and TRBJ2-7; D could derive from TRBD1 or TRBD2 (6 bases each). Germline lookup yields CDR1 SGHVS and CDR2 FNYEAQ. V lost 1 base, J lost 4 bases, and 23 bases lay in between. CDR3 length: 18 amino acids. The CDR3 reads CASSLEVQGGSGLYEQYF. The CDR3 DNA follows: TGTGCCAGCAGCTTAGAGGTGCAAGGGGGGTCGGGGCTTTACGAGCAGTACTTC.

This chain links TRBV19 with TRBJ2-3; maybe TRBD2 (6 bases). V dropped 3 bases and J dropped 3 bases, with 19 bases sitting between them. The CDR3 covers 17 residues. Germline V gene data show CDR1 as LNHDA and CDR2 as SQIVND (reference sequence). The DNA of the CDR3 is TGTGCCAGTAGTATCGGGACTCTTGGGATTAGGACAGATACGCAGTATTTT. This sequence encodes CASSIGTLGIRTDTQYF.

The chain recombines TRBV28 with TRBJ2-7, with D possibly called TRBD1 or TRBD2 (6 bases each). V shed 3 bases and J shed 3 bases, with 18 bases lying between them. Germline V lookup: CDR1 MDHEN, CDR2 SYDVKM. CDR3 length equals 16 residues. In DNA form, the CDR3 reads TGTGCCAGCAGTTTTTCTCACTGGGGGGCGAGCTACGAGCAGTACTTC. This codes for CASSFSHWGASYEQYF.

The chain carries TRBV5-4 and TRBJ1-1; possibly TRBD1 for D (5 bases). The germline V gene encodes CDR1 SGHNT and CDR2 YYREEE (reference sequence). This CDR3 region has 14 residues. V lost 4 bases and J lost 2, with 12 bases in between. DNA of the CDR3: TGTGCCAGCAGCATACCTACAGGAAACACTGAAGCTTTCTTT. It translates to CASSIPTGNTEAFF.

The chain couples TRBV19 to TRBJ2-1; either TRBD1 or TRBD2 may supply D (5 bases each). Germline V CDR1 and CDR2: LNHDA, SQIVND (reference sequence). The CDR3 is 15 residues long. Trimming left V 6 bases short and J 5 bases short, with 17 bases between. The CDR3 region has the DNA TGTGCCAGTAGCCAAAGAGGGACCCCAGACAATGAGCAGTTCTTC. Amino acid sequence: CASSQRGTPDNEQFF.

The genes are TRBV20-1 and TRBJ1-1; D is unresolved. Germline V CDR1 and CDR2: DFQATT, SNEGSKA (reference sequence). With 7 bases removed from V and 3 bases from J, the gap between germline ends came to 9 bases. The CDR3 runs to 11 residues. CDR3 region: CSVGGDTEAFF. The DNA of the CDR3 is TGCAGTGTGGGAGGCGACACTGAAGCTTTCTTT.

This rearrangement joins TRBV5-5 to TRBJ2-1; D not certain. Germline V gene sequence: CDR1 SGHKS, CDR2 YYEKEE (reference sequence). The CDR3 is 15 amino acids. V was cut by 3 bases and J by 3 bases, with 13 bases left in between. This CDR3 is CASSSPGRVYNEQFF. DNA for the CDR3: TGTGCCAGCAGCTCACCCGGCAGAGTCTACAATGAGCAGTTCTTC.

J is TRBJ2-1 and V is TRBV6-5, with 9 bases identical to TRBD2. The germline V gene encodes CDR1 MNHEY and CDR2 SVGAGI. This CDR3 comprises 13 residues. Losses at the gene ends were 8 bases for V and 7 bases for J; bases not matched to a gene: 6. CDR3 residues: CASHPGLANEQFF. The CDR3 DNA sequence: TGTGCCAGCCACCCGGGACTAGCAAATGAGCAGTTCTTC.

The chain carries TRBV4-1 and TRBJ1-2; no clear D. Trimming shortened V by 1 base and J by 1 base, and 19 bases separated the two germline ends. The CDR3 is made up of 18 amino acids. The germline gives CDR1 MGHRA, CDR2 YSYEKL. The CDR3 DNA reads as TGCGCCAGCAGCCAAGTTGGCCTTAAGGCGGGCTTTAACTATGGCTACACCTTC. Encoded protein: CASSQVGLKAGFNYGYTF.

The chain is built from TRBV4-1 and TRBJ1-1; D remains ambiguous. CDR3 size: 14 residues. Looked up from germline, CDR1 is MGHRA and CDR2 is YSYEKL. Deletions cut 5 bases from V and 0 bases from J, with 10 bases between. This CDR3 reads CASSLTDVNTEAFF. The CDR3 DNA follows: TGCGCCAGCAGCTTAACGGACGTGAACACTGAAGCTTTCTTT.

The chain recombines TRBV5-1 with TRBJ2-7, with 7 bases aligning to TRBD1. The germline V gene has CDR1 SGHRS and CDR2 YFSETQ. The CDR3 loop spans 14 amino acids. J lost 0 bases, V lost 2 bases, and 2 bases had no gene match. This CDR3 is CASSFGDSSYEQYF. CDR3 bases: TGCGCCAGCAGCTTCGGGGACAGCTCCTACGAGCAGTACTTC.

This sequence joins TRBV6-4 and TRBJ2-1; D might be TRBD1 (6 bases). The CDR3 contains 13 residues. V was shortened by 4 bases and J by 8 bases, with 12 bases between the two germline ends. Germline values: CDR1 MRHNA, CDR2 SNTAGT. CDR3 sequence (DNA): TGTGCCAGCAGTGCCAGGGGTATCGATGAGCAGTTCTTC. Translated: CASSARGIDEQFF.

This clone turned up a few times. The V gene is TRBV28, the J gene TRBJ1-2, with TRBD1 matching over 9 bases. Unmatched junction bases numbered 3, after V lost 5 bases and J lost 5 bases. The CDR3 is 13 residues long. Germline V gene sequence: CDR1 MDHEN, CDR2 SYDVKM. CDR3 bases: TGTGCCAGCAGTGCGGACAGGGGATATGGCTACACCTTC. This translates into CASSADRGYGYTF.

V and J are TRBV7-8 and TRBJ2-5, with a tentative D call TRBD2 (6 bases). CDR1 is SGHVS and CDR2 is FQNEAQ in the germline V gene. This CDR3 is built from 14 residues. Deletions cut 8 bases from V and 4 bases from J, with 17 bases between. The DNA of the CDR3 is TGTGCCAGCCGCCCTCCCATGGGAGGAGAGACCCAGTACTTC. Its protein product is CASRPPMGGETQYF.

This chain connects TRBV6-5 to TRBJ1-1; a weak D match, TRBD1 (5 bases). The V end was cut by 4 bases, the J end by 0 bases, with 9 bases between. The CDR3 has 14 residues. The germline V gene has CDR1 MNHEY and CDR2 SVGAGI. The CDR3 is CASSLGVMNTEAFF. As DNA, the CDR3 is TGTGCCAGCAGTTTAGGGGTCATGAACACTGAAGCTTTCTTT.

This chain links TRBV5-6 with TRBJ1-4; a weak D match, TRBD1 (6 bases). This CDR3 spans 17 amino acids. CDR1 is SGHDT and CDR2 is YYEEEE in the germline V gene. Between the trimmed V and J ends, which lost 2 bases and 3 bases, there was a span of 17 bases. Here the CDR3 DNA reads TGTGCCAGCAGCTTAACAGGGACTAGCATTGCTAATGAAAAACTGTTTTTT. Encoded protein: CASSLTGTSIANEKLFF.